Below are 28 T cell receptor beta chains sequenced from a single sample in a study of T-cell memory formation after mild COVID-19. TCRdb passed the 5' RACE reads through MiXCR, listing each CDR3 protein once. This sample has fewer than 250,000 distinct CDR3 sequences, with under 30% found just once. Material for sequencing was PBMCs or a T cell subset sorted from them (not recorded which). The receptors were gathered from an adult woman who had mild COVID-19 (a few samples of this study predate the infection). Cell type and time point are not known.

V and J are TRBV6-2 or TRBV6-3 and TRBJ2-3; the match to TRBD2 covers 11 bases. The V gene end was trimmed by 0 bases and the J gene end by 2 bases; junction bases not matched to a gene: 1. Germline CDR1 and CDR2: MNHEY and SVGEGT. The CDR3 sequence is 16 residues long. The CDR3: CASSYSGLAVTDTQYF. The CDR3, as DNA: TGTGCCAGCAGTTACTCGGGACTAGCGGTCACAGATACGCAGTATTTT.

The CDR3 DNA reads TGCGCCAGCAGCCAAGAAGTCTCGCAAGGGCAGTATTTT. This encodes CASSQEVSQGQYF. The V gene is TRBV4-3, the J gene TRBJ2-3; D gene unclear. The CDR3 is made up of 13 amino acids. V was trimmed by 0 bases and J by 11 bases, leaving 12 bases between them. Germline loops: CDR1 LGHNA, CDR2 YSLEER.

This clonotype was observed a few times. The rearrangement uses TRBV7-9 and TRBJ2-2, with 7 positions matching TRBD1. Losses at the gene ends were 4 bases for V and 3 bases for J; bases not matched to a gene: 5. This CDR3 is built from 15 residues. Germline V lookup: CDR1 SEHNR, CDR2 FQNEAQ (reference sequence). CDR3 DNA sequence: TGTGCCAGCAGCTCCACAGGGGCCCACACCGGGGAGCTGTTTTTT. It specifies CASSSTGAHTGELFF.

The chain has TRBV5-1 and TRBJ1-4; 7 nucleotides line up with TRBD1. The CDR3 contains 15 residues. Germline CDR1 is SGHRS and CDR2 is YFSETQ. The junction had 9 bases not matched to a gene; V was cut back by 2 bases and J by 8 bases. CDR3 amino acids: CASSFDPDREEKLFF. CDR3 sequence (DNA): TGCGCCAGCAGCTTTGACCCCGACAGGGAGGAAAAACTGTTTTTT.

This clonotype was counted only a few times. CDR3 sequence (DNA): TGTGCCAGCAGCTTCGGAGGGGGCTCTGGAAACACCATATATTTT. Residues: CASSFGGGSGNTIYF. The genes are TRBV5-5 and TRBJ1-3, with D tentatively TRBD1 (6 bases). This CDR3 has 15 residues. In germline, CDR1 is SGHKS, CDR2 YYEKEE (reference sequence). V shed 2 bases and J shed 0 bases, with 9 bases lying between them.

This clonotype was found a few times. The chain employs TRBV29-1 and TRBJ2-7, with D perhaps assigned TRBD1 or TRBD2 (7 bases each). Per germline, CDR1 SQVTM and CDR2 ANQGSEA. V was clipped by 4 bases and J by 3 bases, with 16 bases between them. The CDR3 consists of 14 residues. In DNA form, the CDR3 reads TGCAGCGTTGCTGGGGGGGACAGTAACTACGAGCAGTACTTC. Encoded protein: CSVAGGDSNYEQYF.

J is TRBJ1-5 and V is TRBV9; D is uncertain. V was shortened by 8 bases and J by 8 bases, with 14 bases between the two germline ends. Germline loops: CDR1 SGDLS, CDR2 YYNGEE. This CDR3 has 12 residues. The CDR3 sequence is CARENRLKPQHF. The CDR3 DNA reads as TGTGCCAGAGAAAACCGCCTGAAGCCCCAGCATTTT.

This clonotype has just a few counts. The CDR3 DNA follows: TGTGCCAGCAGCTTGGACTGGGCCTACGAGCAGTACTTC. Translating it yields CASSLDWAYEQYF. The J gene is TRBJ2-7, the V gene TRBV7-2, with D possibly TRBD2 on 5 matching bases. The length of the CDR3 is 13 residues. CDR1 is SGHTA and CDR2 is FQGNSA in the germline V gene. The V gene lost 3 bases and the J gene lost 2 bases, with 8 bases spanning the gap.

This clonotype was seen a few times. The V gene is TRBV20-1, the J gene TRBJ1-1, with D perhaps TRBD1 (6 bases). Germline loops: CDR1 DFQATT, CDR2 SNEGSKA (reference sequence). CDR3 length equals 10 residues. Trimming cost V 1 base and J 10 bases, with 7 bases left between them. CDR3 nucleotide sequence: TGCAGTGCTAGAGTGGACAGAGCTTTCTTT. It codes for CSARVDRAFF.

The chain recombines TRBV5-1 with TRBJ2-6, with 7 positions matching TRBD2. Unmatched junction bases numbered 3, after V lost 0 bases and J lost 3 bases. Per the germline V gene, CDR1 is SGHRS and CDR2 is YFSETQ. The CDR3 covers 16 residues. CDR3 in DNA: TGCGCCAGCAGCTTGGGGCAGCGGGGTGGGGCCAACGTCCTGACTTTC. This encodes CASSLGQRGGANVLTF.

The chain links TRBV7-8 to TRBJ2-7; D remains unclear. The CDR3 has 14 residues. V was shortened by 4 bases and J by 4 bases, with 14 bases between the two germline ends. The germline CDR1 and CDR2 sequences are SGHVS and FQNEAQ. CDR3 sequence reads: CASSSMTPRYEQYF. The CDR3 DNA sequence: TGTGCCAGCAGCTCGATGACACCCCGATACGAGCAGTACTTC.

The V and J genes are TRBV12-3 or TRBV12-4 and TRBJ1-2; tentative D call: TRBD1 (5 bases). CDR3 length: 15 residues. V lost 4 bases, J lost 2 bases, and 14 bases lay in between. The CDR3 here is CASSSSFRVNYGYTF. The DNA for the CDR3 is TGTGCCAGCAGTTCCAGCTTCAGGGTGAACTATGGCTACACCTTC.

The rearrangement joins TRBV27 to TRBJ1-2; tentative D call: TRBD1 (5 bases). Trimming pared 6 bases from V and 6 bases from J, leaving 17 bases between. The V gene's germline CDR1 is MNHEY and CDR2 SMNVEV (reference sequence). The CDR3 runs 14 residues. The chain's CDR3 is CASRGLTIKDGYTF. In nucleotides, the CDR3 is TGTGCCAGCAGGGGGCTGACAATTAAGGATGGCTACACCTTC.

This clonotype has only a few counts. CDR3 protein: CASSQIPGNGVYTF. In DNA form, the CDR3 reads TGTGCCAGCAGCCAGATCCCAGGGAACGGCGTCTACACCTTC. The J gene is TRBJ1-2, the V gene TRBV3-1, with D possibly TRBD1 on 5 matching bases. Germline V CDR1 and CDR2: LGHDT, YNNKEL (reference sequence). This CDR3 is 14 amino acids long. The germline V and J ends were trimmed by 3 bases and 10 bases, with 18 bases remaining between them. Using reference TRBV3-1 and TRBJ1-2 for the parts outside the CDR3, the full variable domain is DTAVSQTPKYLVTQMGNDKSIKCEQNLGHDTMYWYKQDSKKFLKIMFSYNNKELIINETVPNRFSPKSPDKAHLNLHINSLELGDSAVYFCASSQIPGNGVYTFGSGTRLTVV.

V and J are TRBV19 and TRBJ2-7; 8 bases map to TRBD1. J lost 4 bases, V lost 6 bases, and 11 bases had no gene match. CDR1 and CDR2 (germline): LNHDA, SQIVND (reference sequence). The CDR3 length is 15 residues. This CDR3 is CASRQTGTGRYEQYF. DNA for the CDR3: TGTGCCAGTAGACAAACCGGGACAGGCCGTTACGAGCAGTACTTC.

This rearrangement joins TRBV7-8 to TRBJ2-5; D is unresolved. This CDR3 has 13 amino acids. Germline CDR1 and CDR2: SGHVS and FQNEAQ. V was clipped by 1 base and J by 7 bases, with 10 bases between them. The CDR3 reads CASSLVVEMTQYF. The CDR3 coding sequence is TGTGCCAGCAGCTTAGTTGTGGAGATGACCCAGTACTTC. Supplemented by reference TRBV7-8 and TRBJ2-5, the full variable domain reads GAGVSQSPRYKVAKRGQDVALRCDPISGHVSLFWYQQALGQGPEFLTYFQNEAQLDKSGLPSDRFFAERPEGSVSTLKIQRTQQEDSAVYLCASSLVVEMTQYFGPGTRLLVL.

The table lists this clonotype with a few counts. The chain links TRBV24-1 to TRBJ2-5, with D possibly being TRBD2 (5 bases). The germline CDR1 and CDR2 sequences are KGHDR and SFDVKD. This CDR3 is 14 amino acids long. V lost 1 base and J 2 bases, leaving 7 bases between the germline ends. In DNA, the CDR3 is TGTGCCACCAGTGATTTTGAGGGTCAAGAGACCCAGTACTTC. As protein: CATSDFEGQETQYF.

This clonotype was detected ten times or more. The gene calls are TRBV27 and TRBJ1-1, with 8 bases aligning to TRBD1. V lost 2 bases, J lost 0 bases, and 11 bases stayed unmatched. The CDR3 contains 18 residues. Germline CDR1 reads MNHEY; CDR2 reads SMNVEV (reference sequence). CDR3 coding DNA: TGTGCCAGCAGTTTAACAGGGGGATCCCTCATCCTGAACACTGAAGCTTTCTTT. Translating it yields CASSLTGGSLILNTEAFF.

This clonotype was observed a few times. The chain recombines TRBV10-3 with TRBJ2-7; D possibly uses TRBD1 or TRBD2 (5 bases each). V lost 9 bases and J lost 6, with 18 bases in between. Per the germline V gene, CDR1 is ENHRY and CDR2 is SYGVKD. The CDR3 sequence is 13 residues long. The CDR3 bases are TGTGCCATTTACCGGGACCCCGAGGGCGAGCAGTACTTC. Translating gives CAIYRDPEGEQYF.

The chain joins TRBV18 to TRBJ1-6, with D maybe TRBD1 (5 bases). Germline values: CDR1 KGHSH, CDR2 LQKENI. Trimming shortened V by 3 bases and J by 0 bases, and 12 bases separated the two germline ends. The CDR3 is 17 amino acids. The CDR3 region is CASSPTAGSSYNSPLHF. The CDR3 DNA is TGTGCCAGCTCACCTACGGCAGGGAGCTCCTATAATTCACCCCTCCACTTT.

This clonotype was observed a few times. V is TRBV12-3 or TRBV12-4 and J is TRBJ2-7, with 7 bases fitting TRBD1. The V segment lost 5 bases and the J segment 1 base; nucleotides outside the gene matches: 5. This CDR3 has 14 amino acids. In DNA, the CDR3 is TGTGCCAGCAGTACCTGGGACAGTTCCTACGAGCAGTACTTC. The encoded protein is CASSTWDSSYEQYF.

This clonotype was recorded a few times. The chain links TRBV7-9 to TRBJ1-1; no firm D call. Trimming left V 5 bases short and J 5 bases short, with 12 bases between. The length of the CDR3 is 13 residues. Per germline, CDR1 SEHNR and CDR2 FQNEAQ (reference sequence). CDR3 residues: CASSHFSGTEAFF. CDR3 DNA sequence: TGTGCCAGCAGCCATTTTTCGGGGACTGAAGCTTTCTTT.

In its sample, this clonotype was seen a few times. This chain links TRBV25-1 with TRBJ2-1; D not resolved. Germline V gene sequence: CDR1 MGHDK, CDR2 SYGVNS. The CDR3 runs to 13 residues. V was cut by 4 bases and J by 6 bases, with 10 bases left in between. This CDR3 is CASSGLVSNEQFF. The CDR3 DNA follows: TGTGCCAGCAGTGGCCTCGTGAGCAATGAGCAGTTCTTC.

CDR3 DNA sequence: TGTGCCACCAGTGATCGAACAATACGGGGACAGGGAAACTATGGCTACACCTTC. It codes for CATSDRTIRGQGNYGYTF. This rearrangement joins TRBV24-1 to TRBJ1-2; 9 nucleotides align to TRBD1. V trimming: 3 bases; J trimming: 2 bases; junction bases outside the gene matches: 12. CDR3 length: 18 amino acids. In germline, CDR1 is KGHDR, CDR2 SFDVKD.

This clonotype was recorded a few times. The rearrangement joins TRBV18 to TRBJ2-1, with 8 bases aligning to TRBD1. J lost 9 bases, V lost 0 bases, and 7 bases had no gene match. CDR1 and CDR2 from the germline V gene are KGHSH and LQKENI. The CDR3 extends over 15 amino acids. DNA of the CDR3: TGTGCCAGCTCACCACCGGACAGGGAACACGGTGAGCAGTTCTTC. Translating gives CASSPPDREHGEQFF.

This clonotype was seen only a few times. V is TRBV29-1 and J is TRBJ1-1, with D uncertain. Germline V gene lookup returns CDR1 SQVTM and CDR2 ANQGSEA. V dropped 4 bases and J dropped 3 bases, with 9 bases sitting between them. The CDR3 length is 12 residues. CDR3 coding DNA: TGCAGCGTTGTGACCAGCGACACTGAAGCTTTCTTT. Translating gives CSVVTSDTEAFF.

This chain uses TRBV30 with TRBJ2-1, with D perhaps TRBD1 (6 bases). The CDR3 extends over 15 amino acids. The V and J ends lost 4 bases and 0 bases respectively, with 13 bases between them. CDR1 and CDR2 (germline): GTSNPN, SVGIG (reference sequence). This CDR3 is CAWTLTGSSYNEQFF. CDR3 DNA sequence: TGTGCCTGGACGTTAACAGGGAGCTCCTACAATGAGCAGTTCTTC.

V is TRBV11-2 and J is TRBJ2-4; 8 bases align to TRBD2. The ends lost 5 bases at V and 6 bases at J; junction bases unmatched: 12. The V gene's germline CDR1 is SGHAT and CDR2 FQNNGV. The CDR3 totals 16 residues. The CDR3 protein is CASSPGLATMGNIQYF. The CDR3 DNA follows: TGTGCCAGCAGCCCCGGACTAGCAACTATGGGAAACATTCAGTACTTC.